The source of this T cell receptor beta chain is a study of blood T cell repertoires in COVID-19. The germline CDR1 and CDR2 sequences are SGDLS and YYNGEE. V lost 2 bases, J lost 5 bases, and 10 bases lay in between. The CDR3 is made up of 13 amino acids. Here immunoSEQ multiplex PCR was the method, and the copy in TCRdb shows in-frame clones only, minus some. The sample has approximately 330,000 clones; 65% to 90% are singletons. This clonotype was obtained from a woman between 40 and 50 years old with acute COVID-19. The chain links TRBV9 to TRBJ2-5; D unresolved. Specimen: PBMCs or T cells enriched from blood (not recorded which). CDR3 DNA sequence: TGTGCCAGCAGCGTTGGGCAGTTTGAGACCCAGTACTTC. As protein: CASSVGQFETQYF.